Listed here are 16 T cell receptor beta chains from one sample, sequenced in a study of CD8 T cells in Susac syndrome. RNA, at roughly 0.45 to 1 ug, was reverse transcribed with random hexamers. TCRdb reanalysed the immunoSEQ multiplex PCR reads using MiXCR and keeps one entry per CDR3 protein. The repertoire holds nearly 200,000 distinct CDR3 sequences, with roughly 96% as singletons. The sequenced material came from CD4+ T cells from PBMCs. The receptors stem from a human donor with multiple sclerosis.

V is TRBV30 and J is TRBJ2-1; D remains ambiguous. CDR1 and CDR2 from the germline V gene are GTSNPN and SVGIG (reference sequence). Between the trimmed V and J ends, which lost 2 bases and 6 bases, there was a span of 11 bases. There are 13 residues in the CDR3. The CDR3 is CAWSRRISNEQFF. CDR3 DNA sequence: TGTGCCTGGAGTCGACGGATCTCCAATGAGCAGTTCTTC.

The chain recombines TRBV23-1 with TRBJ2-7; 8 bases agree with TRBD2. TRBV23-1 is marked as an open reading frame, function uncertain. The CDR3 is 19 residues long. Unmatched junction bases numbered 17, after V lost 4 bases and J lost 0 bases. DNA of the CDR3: TGCGCCAGCAGTCCTCCGGGACTAGGGGATCCTGAAAGCTCCTACGAGCAGTACTTC. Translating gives CASSPPGLGDPESSYEQYF.

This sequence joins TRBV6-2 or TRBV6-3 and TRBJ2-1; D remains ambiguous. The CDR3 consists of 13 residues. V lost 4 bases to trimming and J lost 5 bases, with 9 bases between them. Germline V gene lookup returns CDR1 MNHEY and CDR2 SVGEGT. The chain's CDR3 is CASSLWADNEQFF. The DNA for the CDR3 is TGTGCCAGCAGTTTATGGGCGGACAATGAGCAGTTCTTC.

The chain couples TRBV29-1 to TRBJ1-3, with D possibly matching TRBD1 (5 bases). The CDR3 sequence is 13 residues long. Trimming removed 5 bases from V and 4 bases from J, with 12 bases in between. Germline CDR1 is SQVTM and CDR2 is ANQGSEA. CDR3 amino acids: CSVFEGTGNTIYF. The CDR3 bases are TGCAGCGTTTTTGAGGGGACCGGAAACACCATATATTTT.

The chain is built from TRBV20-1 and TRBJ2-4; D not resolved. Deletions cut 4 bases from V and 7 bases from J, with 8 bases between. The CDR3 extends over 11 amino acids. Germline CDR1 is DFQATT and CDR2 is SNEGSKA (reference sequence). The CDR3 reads CSAIDSNIQYF. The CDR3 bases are TGCAGTGCTATTGACTCGAACATTCAGTACTTC.

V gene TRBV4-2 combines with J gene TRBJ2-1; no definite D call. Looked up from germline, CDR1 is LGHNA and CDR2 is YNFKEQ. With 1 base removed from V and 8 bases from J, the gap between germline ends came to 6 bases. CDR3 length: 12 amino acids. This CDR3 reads CASSQVSYEQFF. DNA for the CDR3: TGTGCCAGCAGCCAAGTTAGTTATGAGCAGTTCTTC.

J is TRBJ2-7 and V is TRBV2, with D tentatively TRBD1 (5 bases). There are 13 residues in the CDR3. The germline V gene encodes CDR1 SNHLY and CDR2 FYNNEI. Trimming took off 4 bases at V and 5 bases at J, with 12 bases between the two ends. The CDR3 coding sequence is TGTGCCAGCAGTGCCAGGGTTTTCAACGAGCAGTACTTC. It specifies CASSARVFNEQYF. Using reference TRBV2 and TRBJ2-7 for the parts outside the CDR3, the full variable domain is EPEVTQTPSHQVTQMGQEVILRCVPISNHLYFYWYRQILGQKVEFLVSFYNNEISEKSEIFDDQFSVERPDGSNFTLKIRSTKLEDSAMYFCASSARVFNEQYFGPGTRLTVT.

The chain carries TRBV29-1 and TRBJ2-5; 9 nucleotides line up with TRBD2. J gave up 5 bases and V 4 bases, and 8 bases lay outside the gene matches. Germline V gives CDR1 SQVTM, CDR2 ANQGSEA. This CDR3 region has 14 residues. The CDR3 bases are TGCAGCGTTGGGGCTAGCGGGGCGAGTGAGACCCAGTACTTC. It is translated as CSVGASGASETQYF.

CDR3 region: CASGQLSSYEQYF. Here the CDR3 DNA reads TGTGCCAGCGGACAGCTCAGCTCCTACGAGCAGTACTTC. The V gene is TRBV6-5, the J gene TRBJ2-7; D possibly corresponds to TRBD1 (6 bases). CDR3 size: 13 residues. With 8 bases removed from V and 0 bases from J, the gap between germline ends came to 11 bases. Germline V gene lookup returns CDR1 MNHEY and CDR2 SVGAGI.

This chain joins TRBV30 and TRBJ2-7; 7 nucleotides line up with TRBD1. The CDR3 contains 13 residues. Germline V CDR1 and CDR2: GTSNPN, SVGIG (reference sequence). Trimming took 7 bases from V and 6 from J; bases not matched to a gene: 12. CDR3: CAFLWAGGSEQYF. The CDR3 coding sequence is TGTGCCTTCCTCTGGGCAGGGGGAAGCGAGCAGTACTTC.

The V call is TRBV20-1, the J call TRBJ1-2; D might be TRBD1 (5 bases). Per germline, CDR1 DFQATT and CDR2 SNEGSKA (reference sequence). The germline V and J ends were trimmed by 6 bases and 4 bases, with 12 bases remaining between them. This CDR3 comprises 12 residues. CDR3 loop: CSARDGFYGYTF. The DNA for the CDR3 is TGCAGTGCGAGGGACGGATTCTATGGCTACACCTTC.

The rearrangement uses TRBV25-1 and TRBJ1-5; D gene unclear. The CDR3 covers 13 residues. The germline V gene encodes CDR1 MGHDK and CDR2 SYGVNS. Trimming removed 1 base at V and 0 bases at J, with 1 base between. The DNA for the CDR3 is TGTGCCAGCAGTGAATTTAGCAATCAGCCCCAGCATTTT. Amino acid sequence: CASSEFSNQPQHF.

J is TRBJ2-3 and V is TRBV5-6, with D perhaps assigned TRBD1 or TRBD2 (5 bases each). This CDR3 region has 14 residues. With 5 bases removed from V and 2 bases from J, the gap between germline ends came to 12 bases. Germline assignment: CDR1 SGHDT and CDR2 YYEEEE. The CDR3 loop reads CASRPRGFTDTQYF. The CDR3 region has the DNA TGTGCCAGCAGACCGAGGGGTTTCACAGATACGCAGTATTTT.

CDR3 loop: CATSRPPGQGAISNQPQHF. CDR3 sequence (DNA): TGTGCCACCAGCAGGCCCCCGGGACAGGGGGCAATAAGCAATCAGCCCCAGCATTTT. The chain employs TRBV15 and TRBJ1-5; 12 nucleotides align to TRBD1. V shed 3 bases and J 1 base; nucleotides not matched to a gene: 10. The CDR3 is made up of 19 amino acids. Per the germline V gene, CDR1 is LNHNV and CDR2 is YYDKDF (reference sequence).

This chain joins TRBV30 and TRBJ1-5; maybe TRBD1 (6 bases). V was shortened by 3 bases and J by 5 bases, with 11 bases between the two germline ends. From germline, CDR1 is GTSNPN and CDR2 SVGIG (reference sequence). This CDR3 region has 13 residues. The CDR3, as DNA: TGTGCCTGGAGCTACAGGGCTGATCAGCCCCAGCATTTT. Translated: CAWSYRADQPQHF. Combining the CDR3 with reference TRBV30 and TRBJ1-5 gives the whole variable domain SQTIHQWPATLVQPVGSPLSLECTVEGTSNPNLYWYRQAAGRGLQLLFYSVGIGQISSEVPQNLSASRPQDRQFILSSKKLLLSDSGFYLCAWSYRADQPQHFGDGTRLSIL.

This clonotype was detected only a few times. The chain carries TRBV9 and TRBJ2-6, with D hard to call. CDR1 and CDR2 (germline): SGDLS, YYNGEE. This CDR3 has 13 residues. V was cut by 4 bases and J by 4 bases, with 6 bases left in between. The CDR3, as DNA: TGTGCCAGCAGCCCCGGAGGGGCCAACGTCCTGACTTTC. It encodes CASSPGGANVLTF.